These 32 T cell receptor beta chains share one sample of origin, sequenced in a study of T cells in localized non-small cell lung cancer. Sequencing was performed with immunoSEQ multiplex PCR; in TCRdb, only in-frame clones are kept and a portion is missing. The sample records 24,000 or so clones, 90% being singletons. Material: peripheral blood, obtained before any cancer treatment. The receptors come from a woman aged 35-70 years with stage I lung adenocarcinoma.

This rearrangement joins TRBV4-1 to TRBJ2-1; D perhaps matches TRBD1 (6 bases). The CDR3 loop spans 17 amino acids. Germline V gene sequence: CDR1 MGHRA, CDR2 YSYEKL. The V end was cut by 3 bases, the J end by 2 bases, with 17 bases between. The CDR3 DNA reads as TGCGCCAGCAGCCACATTTCCGGGACAAAGGCCTACAATGAGCAGTTCTTC. As protein: CASSHISGTKAYNEQFF.

The V and J genes are TRBV5-8 and TRBJ2-1; D unclear. V shed 0 bases and J shed 9 bases, with 7 bases lying between them. CDR1 is SGHTS and CDR2 is YDEGEE in the germline V gene. This CDR3 contains 12 residues. Here the CDR3 reads CASSLGWGEQFF. For the CDR3, the DNA is TGTGCCAGCAGCTTGGGGTGGGGTGAGCAGTTCTTC.

This clone is labeled as medium-sized. The chain uses TRBV4-3 and TRBJ1-2, with a possible D match to TRBD1 (5 bases). The CDR3 contains 16 residues. Trimming shortened V by 0 bases and J by 4 bases, and 15 bases separated the two germline ends. Germline CDR1 and CDR2: LGHNA and YSLEER. The CDR3 loop reads CASSQEEGPAGYGYTF. In DNA, the CDR3 is TGCGCCAGCAGCCAAGAGGAGGGGCCCGCCGGCTATGGCTACACCTTC.

The CDR3 loop is CASRAGRYNEQFF. In nucleotides, the CDR3 is TGTGCCAGCAGAGCGGGACGCTACAATGAGCAGTTCTTC. V usage is TRBV27 and J usage is TRBJ2-1; TRBD2 agrees at 7 bases. CDR1 and CDR2 (germline): MNHEY, SMNVEV (reference sequence). V shed 6 bases, J shed 3 bases, and the junction held 2 bases outside the gene matches. The CDR3 has 13 amino acids.

The V and J genes are TRBV11-2 and TRBJ2-7; TRBD2 matches 8 bases. The V and J ends lost 5 bases and 1 base, in that order; junction bases with no gene match: 7. Germline V CDR1 and CDR2: SGHAT, FQNNGV. The CDR3 is made up of 15 amino acids. CDR3 amino acids: CASSPASGSSYEQYF. CDR3 in DNA: TGTGCCAGCAGCCCAGCGAGCGGGAGTTCCTACGAGCAGTACTTC.

The J gene is TRBJ2-3, the V gene TRBV14, with D perhaps matching TRBD2 (6 bases). CDR1 is SGHDN, CDR2 FVKESK, per germline. The CDR3 has 13 residues. V was cut by 2 bases and J by 6 bases, with 9 bases left in between. Here the CDR3 DNA reads TGTGCCAGCAGCCAAAGGAGGGTGGATACGCAGTATTTT. Protein product: CASSQRRVDTQYF.

The rearrangement links TRBV30 to TRBJ2-7; the match to TRBD2 covers 7 bases. V trimming: 2 bases; J trimming: 0 bases; junction bases outside the gene matches: 1. The CDR3 totals 13 residues. Germline loops: CDR1 GTSNPN, CDR2 SVGIG (reference sequence). CDR3 DNA sequence: TGTGCCTGGAGTAGGGACTACTCCTACGAGCAGTACTTC. It translates to CAWSRDYSYEQYF.

This sequence joins TRBV6-1 and TRBJ2-7; D gene unclear. The CDR3 runs to 15 residues. The germline V and J ends were trimmed by 4 bases and 0 bases, with 13 bases remaining between them. Germline values: CDR1 MNHNS, CDR2 SASEGT. CDR3 nucleotides: TGTGCCAGCAGTGCGACTCGGTCGAGCTCCTACGAGCAGTACTTC. This encodes CASSATRSSSYEQYF.

The gene calls are TRBV10-3 and TRBJ2-7; no clear D gene. Germline loops: CDR1 ENHRY, CDR2 SYGVKD. The CDR3 has 14 amino acids. Trimming cost V 5 bases and J 4 bases, with 15 bases left between them. The CDR3 nucleotides read TGTGCCATCAGTCCGACTGAGCAACTATACGAGCAGTACTTC. It translates to CAISPTEQLYEQYF.

The J gene is TRBJ1-2, the V gene TRBV11-2; 7 bases map to TRBD1. This CDR3 contains 14 residues. Germline CDR1 and CDR2: SGHAT and FQNNGV. J gave up 8 bases and V 6 bases, and 12 bases lay outside the gene matches. The CDR3 DNA is TGTGCCAGCAGTCCCGACAGGGCCCCCGGAGGCTACACCTTC. Residues: CASSPDRAPGGYTF.

This rearrangement joins TRBV14 to TRBJ1-2, with TRBD1 identical over 8 bases. Germline assignment: CDR1 SGHDN and CDR2 FVKESK. V lost 1 base, J lost 3 bases, and 7 bases stayed unmatched. The CDR3 is made up of 16 amino acids. This CDR3 reads CASSQGGQGYYYGYTF. In DNA form, the CDR3 reads TGTGCCAGCAGCCAAGGAGGACAGGGCTACTACTATGGCTACACCTTC.

V usage is TRBV7-2 and J usage is TRBJ1-2; possibly TRBD1 for D (5 bases). This CDR3 contains 18 residues. CDR1 SGHTA and CDR2 FQGNSA come from the germline V gene. V was clipped by 2 bases and J by 2 bases, with 21 bases between them. The CDR3 DNA sequence: TGTGCCAGCAGCTTAAAAGGCGGAAGGGGAGTGTTCAACTATGGCTACACCTTC. It translates to CASSLKGGRGVFNYGYTF. The variable domain in full, completed from reference TRBV7-2 and TRBJ1-2, reads GAGVSQSPSNKVTEKGKDVELRCDPISGHTALYWYRQSLGQGLEFLIYFQGNSAPDKSGLPSDRFSAERTGGSVSTLTIQRTQQEDSAVYLCASSLKGGRGVFNYGYTFGSGTRLTVV.

This clone was observed a single time. V is TRBV28 and J is TRBJ2-1; D not resolved. Germline lookup yields CDR1 MDHEN and CDR2 SYDVKM. This CDR3 is built from 15 residues. Trimming took 2 bases from V and 2 from J, leaving 10 bases between them. CDR3 residues: CASSLGEAPYNEQFF. The CDR3 nucleotides are TGTGCCAGCAGTTTAGGAGAAGCCCCCTACAATGAGCAGTTCTTC.

The chain links TRBV27 to TRBJ1-3; a possible D gene is TRBD1 (6 bases). This CDR3 region has 17 residues. Trimming took off 2 bases at V and 0 bases at J, with 14 bases between the two ends. Germline loops: CDR1 MNHEY, CDR2 SMNVEV (reference sequence). The CDR3 DNA is TGTGCCAGCAGTTTAAGGGGGGCAGGCATCTCTGGAAACACCATATATTTT. This encodes CASSLRGAGISGNTIYF.

J is TRBJ2-4 and V is TRBV7-2, with a possible D match to TRBD2 (5 bases). This CDR3 comprises 13 residues. Germline values: CDR1 SGHTA, CDR2 FQGNSA. The V and J ends lost 3 bases and 9 bases respectively, with 12 bases between them. The CDR3 reads CASSFLLETIQYF. The DNA for the CDR3 is TGTGCCAGCAGCTTCCTACTAGAAACCATTCAGTACTTC.

This clone was picked up one time. The chain couples TRBV28 to TRBJ2-7; 9 bases are shared with TRBD1. Germline V lookup: CDR1 MDHEN, CDR2 SYDVKM. Trimming removed 11 bases from V and 6 bases from J; junction bases left unmatched: 11. The CDR3 has 13 residues. The CDR3 loop is CAGGPGQGTEQYF. In nucleotides, the CDR3 is TGTGCCGGTGGACCGGGACAGGGCACCGAGCAGTACTTC.

This clone counts as medium-sized. The sample contains more than one DNA sequence encoding this CDR3. The CDR3 here is CASSEGLAGDTQYF. The CDR3 DNA follows: TGTGCCAGCAGCGAGGGACTAGCGGGAGATACGCAGTATTTT. V is TRBV9 and J is TRBJ2-3; TRBD2 agrees at 12 bases. The CDR3 contains 14 residues. The germline CDR1 and CDR2 sequences are SGDLS and YYNGEE. The V and J ends lost 3 bases and 5 bases, in that order; junction bases with no gene match: 1. Supplemented by reference TRBV9 and TRBJ2-3, the full variable domain reads DSGVTQTPKHLITATGQRVTLRCSPRSGDLSVYWYQQSLDQGLQFLIQYYNGEERAKGNILERFSAQQFPDLHSELNLSSLELGDSALYFCASSEGLAGDTQYFGPGTRLTVL.

The rearrangement joins TRBV10-3 to TRBJ1-4; 8 bases agree with TRBD1. The CDR3 has 15 amino acids. The germline gives CDR1 ENHRY, CDR2 SYGVKD. V was pared by 3 bases and J by 4 bases, with 4 bases of the junction left unmatched. CDR3 in amino acids: CAISDSQGVNEKLFF. The CDR3 DNA is TGTGCCATCAGTGATTCACAGGGGGTTAATGAAAAACTGTTTTTT.

V gene TRBV30 combines with J gene TRBJ1-4; no reliable D call. The CDR3 covers 13 residues. CDR1 is GTSNPN and CDR2 is SVGIG in the germline V gene (reference sequence). Trimming pared 0 bases from V and 4 bases from J, leaving 6 bases between. The CDR3 loop reads CAWSVRLNEKLFF. In DNA, the CDR3 is TGTGCCTGGAGTGTGCGCCTTAATGAAAAACTGTTTTTT.

The chain couples TRBV12-2 to TRBJ2-2; TRBD1 was called by the table and not checked on the DNA. TRBV12-2 is noted as a pseudogene. There are 16 residues in the CDR3. The CDR3 is CASRSSTGTGTGELFF. CDR3 sequence (DNA): TGTGCAAGTCGCTCCTCTACTGGGACAGGCACCGGGGAGCTGTTTTTT.

This chain links TRBV9 with TRBJ2-5; D unclear. Looked up from germline, CDR1 is SGDLS and CDR2 is YYNGEE. The CDR3 totals 12 residues. The V gene lost 3 bases and the J gene lost 2 bases, with 5 bases spanning the gap. The CDR3 protein is CASSADQETQYF. The DNA for the CDR3 is TGTGCCAGCAGCGCAGATCAAGAGACCCAGTACTTC.

The chain joins TRBV30 to TRBJ2-1; D is possibly TRBD2 (6 bases). Germline values: CDR1 GTSNPN, CDR2 SVGIG (reference sequence). V was cut by 3 bases and J by 8 bases, with 11 bases left in between. CDR3 length: 12 residues. The CDR3 DNA is TGTGCCTGGAGGGGGACTTCCCATGAGCAGTTCTTC. Translating it yields CAWRGTSHEQFF.

This chain connects TRBV9 to TRBJ1-1, with 8 bases that match TRBD1. Germline V gene sequence: CDR1 SGDLS, CDR2 YYNGEE. This CDR3 has 14 residues. The ends lost 3 bases at V and 1 base at J; junction bases unmatched: 2. The CDR3 reads CASSAGQANTEAFF. The CDR3 nucleotides read TGTGCCAGCAGCGCGGGACAGGCGAACACTGAAGCTTTCTTT.

The rearrangement uses TRBV7-9 and TRBJ2-1, with 12 bases matching TRBD2. With V trimmed by 5 bases and J by 0 bases, 8 bases remained unmatched. This CDR3 contains 18 residues. Germline CDR1 is SEHNR and CDR2 is FQNEAQ (reference sequence). Here the CDR3 reads CASSPHRLAGDSYNEQFF. CDR3 in DNA: TGTGCCAGCAGCCCACATCGACTAGCGGGAGACTCCTACAATGAGCAGTTCTTC. Based on the CDR3 plus reference TRBV7-9 and TRBJ2-1, the full variable domain is DTGVSQNPRHKITKRGQNVTFRCDPISEHNRLYWYRQTLGQGPEFLTYFQNEAQLEKSRLLSDRFSAERPKGSFSTLEIQRTEQGDSAMYLCASSPHRLAGDSYNEQFFGPGTRLTVL.

J is TRBJ2-5 and V is TRBV7-6; possibly TRBD1 or TRBD2 for D (6 bases each). Germline CDR1 and CDR2: SGHVS and FNYEAQ. The CDR3 loop spans 14 amino acids. Deletions cut 5 bases from V and 5 bases from J, with 15 bases between. CDR3: CASSPGGRPETQYF. The CDR3 DNA reads as TGTGCCAGCAGCCCCGGGGGCCGGCCGGAGACCCAGTACTTC.

The rearrangement joins TRBV4-3 to TRBJ2-3; possible D gene TRBD2, 7 bases. The CDR3 extends over 16 amino acids. Germline CDR1 is LGHNA and CDR2 is YSLEER. V lost 0 bases, J lost 8 bases, and 18 bases lay in between. This chain's CDR3 is CASSQEVGGGMGTQYF. The CDR3 DNA reads as TGCGCCAGCAGCCAAGAAGTGGGAGGGGGTATGGGTACGCAGTATTTT.

The chain joins TRBV7-9 to TRBJ2-7; the D gene is possibly TRBD2 (6 bases). Deletions cut 0 bases from V and 12 bases from J, with 15 bases between. From germline, CDR1 is SEHNR and CDR2 FQNEAQ (reference sequence). The CDR3 sequence is 13 residues long. The CDR3 region is CASSLALGTALYF. As DNA, the CDR3 is TGTGCCAGCAGCTTAGCCCTAGGGACTGCCCTGTACTTC.

The chain carries TRBV18 and TRBJ2-3; TRBD2 matches at 13 bases. With V trimmed by 3 bases and J by 2 bases, 8 bases remained unmatched. Per germline, CDR1 KGHSH and CDR2 LQKENI. This CDR3 comprises 18 residues. In DNA, the CDR3 is TGTGCCAGCTCACCCCCGGGACTAGCGGGAAAAACCACAGATACGCAGTATTTT. This translates into CASSPPGLAGKTTDTQYF.

CDR3 coding DNA: TGCAGCGTTTTTTCCAGGACAGGGGGTCGGAGCAATCAGCCCCAGCATTTT. Translation gives CSVFSRTGGRSNQPQHF. This chain links TRBV29-1 with TRBJ1-5; TRBD1 matches at 10 bases. Germline-derived CDR1 and CDR2 are SQVTM and ANQGSEA. The junction had 11 bases not matched to a gene; V was cut back by 5 bases and J by 1 base. The CDR3 consists of 17 residues.

The chain employs TRBV5-1 and TRBJ1-2; 8 nucleotides agree with TRBD1. CDR1 is SGHRS and CDR2 is YFSETQ in the germline V gene. J gave up 7 bases and V 4 bases, and 9 bases lay outside the gene matches. The CDR3 is 14 residues long. CDR3 nucleotide sequence: TGCGCCAGCAGCCTACAGGGGGAATCGAGTGGCTACACCTTC. Amino acids: CASSLQGESSGYTF.

V and J are TRBV15 and TRBJ1-2; D is unclear. Per germline, CDR1 LNHNV and CDR2 YYDKDF (reference sequence). CDR3 length: 14 residues. V lost 0 bases and J lost 8, with 13 bases in between. CDR3 protein: CATSRDQTYWGYTF. CDR3 sequence (DNA): TGTGCCACCAGCAGAGATCAGACCTACTGGGGCTACACCTTC.

The CDR3: CAWARGLQETQYF. CDR3 DNA sequence: TGTGCCTGGGCTAGGGGCCTGCAAGAGACCCAGTACTTC. V gene TRBV30 combines with J gene TRBJ2-5, with a tentative D call TRBD1 (5 bases). V gave up 5 bases and J gave up 2 bases, with 12 bases separating them. This CDR3 has 13 residues. Per the germline V gene, CDR1 is GTSNPN and CDR2 is SVGIG (reference sequence).